Below are 17 T cell receptor beta chains sequenced from a single sample in a study of shared clonotypes between healthy human individuals. Terminally differentiated effector memory CD45RA+ cells were left out of the naive CD8 fraction, which was CD45RO-negative and positively selected for CCR7. TCRdb's table, derived via immunoSEQ multiplex PCR, lists solely in-frame clones and lacks some. Among around 2,000,000 clones listed, roughly 95% were seen once. The material sequenced was naive CD8+ T cells sorted from blood. These receptors originate from a man younger than 30 in good health.

J is TRBJ2-1 and V is TRBV6-5; D gene uncertain. V was shortened by 2 bases and J by 6 bases, with 17 bases between the two germline ends. CDR3 length: 16 residues. Germline-derived CDR1 and CDR2 are MNHEY and SVGAGI. DNA of the CDR3: TGTGCCAGCAGTTACGGGATCTTGGGCCCGAGCAATGAGCAGTTCTTC. It yields the protein CASSYGILGPSNEQFF.

CDR3 nucleotides: TGCGCCAGCAGCTTGGATGTTTCCGATTCATTAGCGGAGTCGTACTACAATGAGCAGTTCTTC. Translation: CASSLDVSDSLAESYYNEQFF. This chain uses TRBV5-1 with TRBJ2-1, with D tentatively TRBD2 (6 bases). From germline, CDR1 is SGHRS and CDR2 YFSETQ. The CDR3 loop spans 21 amino acids. The V gene lost 0 bases and the J gene lost 3 bases, with 28 bases spanning the gap.

In the case of this clone: Different DNA sequences within this sample yield the same CDR3. The chain is built from TRBV5-4 and TRBJ2-7, with TRBD1 matching 7 bases. V lost 2 bases to trimming and J lost 3 bases; unmatched junction nucleotides: 2. The CDR3 extends over 13 amino acids. Per germline, CDR1 SGHNT and CDR2 YYREEE (reference sequence). Written as DNA, the CDR3 is TGTGCCAGCAGCTTACGACAGGGCTACGAGCAGTACTTC. Amino acids: CASSLRQGYEQYF.

The genes are TRBV30 and TRBJ2-1; TRBD2 matches at 10 bases. CDR3 length: 19 amino acids. The germline gives CDR1 GTSNPN, CDR2 SVGIG (reference sequence). With V trimmed by 3 bases and J by 10 bases, 24 bases remained unmatched. CDR3 sequence (DNA): TGTGCCTGGAGCAACCGTGCAGGGGGATGGGGACTAGCGCGACCCGAGCAGTTCTTC. Translation: CAWSNRAGGWGLARPEQFF.

This clone came up once. The sample carries other DNA sequences with the same CDR3. The genes are TRBV2 and TRBJ2-7, with TRBD2 matching 12 bases. Germline V gene data show CDR1 as SNHLY and CDR2 as FYNNEI. Losses at the gene ends were 6 bases for V and 3 bases for J; bases not matched to a gene: 0. The CDR3 sequence is 13 residues long. CDR3 DNA: TGTGCCAGCAGACTAGCGGGGGGCTACGAGCAGTACTTC. Translated: CASRLAGGYEQYF.

The V gene is TRBV7-9, the J gene TRBJ1-5; 8 bases map to TRBD1. The CDR3 is made up of 13 amino acids. V dropped 5 bases and J dropped 7; count of bases not matched to a gene: 4. Germline values: CDR1 SEHNR, CDR2 FQNEAQ (reference sequence). The CDR3 loop reads CASSKTGEQPQHF. The CDR3 DNA follows: TGTGCCAGCAGCAAGACAGGGGAACAGCCCCAGCATTTT.

Comment on this clone: This sample also contains other DNA sequences that code for the same CDR3. The chain links TRBV6-1 to TRBJ1-2; 10 bases agree with TRBD1. The germline gives CDR1 MNHNS, CDR2 SASEGT. This CDR3 comprises 14 residues. V lost 3 bases to trimming and J lost 3 bases; unmatched junction nucleotides: 1. Here the CDR3 DNA reads TGTGCCAGCAGTGAGGGACAGGGGTACTATGGCTACACCTTC. Its protein product is CASSEGQGYYGYTF.

Concerning this clone: The sample carries other DNA sequences with the same CDR3. The DNA of the CDR3 is TGCGCCAGCAGCCAAGATAGGACAGGATCCTACGAGCAGTACTTC. It yields the protein CASSQDRTGSYEQYF. The V gene is TRBV4-1, the J gene TRBJ2-7; 7 nucleotides match TRBD1. The germline V gene has CDR1 MGHRA and CDR2 YSYEKL. The CDR3 runs to 15 residues. The V gene end was trimmed by 0 bases and the J gene end by 1 base; junction bases not matched to a gene: 3.

The V and J genes are TRBV28 and TRBJ2-3; D not resolved. V was pared by 5 bases and J by 2 bases, with 11 bases between. Per the germline V gene, CDR1 is MDHEN and CDR2 is SYDVKM. The CDR3 contains 14 residues. The CDR3 nucleotides are TGTGCCAGCAGTCCCCGTTTGGACACAGATACGCAGTATTTT. This translates into CASSPRLDTDTQYF. The variable domain in full, completed from reference TRBV28 and TRBJ2-3, reads DVKVTQSSRYLVKRTGEKVFLECVQDMDHENMFWYRQDPGLGLRLIYFSYDVKMKEKGDIPEGYSVSREKKERFSLILESASTNQTSMYLCASSPRLDTDTQYFGPGTRLTVL.

The chain has TRBV21-1 and TRBJ1-5; the D call of TRBD1 is as the table states it, not checked on the DNA. TRBV21-1 is reported as a pseudogene. The CDR3 spans 16 residues. For the CDR3, the DNA is TGTGCCAGCAGGGGTTATAGACAGGGCTCAAATCAGCCCCAGCATTTT. Protein product: CASRGYRQGSNQPQHF.

The J gene is TRBJ1-1, the V gene TRBV28; TRBD1 is a possible D gene (5 bases). This CDR3 has 14 amino acids. V lost 3 bases to trimming and J lost 5 bases, with 13 bases between them. Germline V gene data show CDR1 as MDHEN and CDR2 as SYDVKM. CDR3 bases: TGTGCCAGCAGTTTGATGGAGGAGGGGACTGAAGCTTTCTTT. Amino acids: CASSLMEEGTEAFF.

This chain links TRBV28 with TRBJ2-5; D not certain. CDR1 and CDR2 (germline): MDHEN, SYDVKM. Trimming pared 5 bases from V and 7 bases from J, leaving 8 bases between. The CDR3 sequence is 11 residues long. The CDR3 nucleotides are TGTGCCAGCAGTCCCATGGGGACCCAGTACTTC. Its protein product is CASSPMGTQYF.

This sequence joins TRBV4-1 and TRBJ1-4; D might be TRBD1 (5 bases). V was trimmed by 0 bases and J by 8 bases, leaving 19 bases between them. The CDR3 loop spans 17 amino acids. Germline V gene data show CDR1 as MGHRA and CDR2 as YSYEKL. The CDR3 nucleotides read TGCGCCAGCAGCCAAGATAAAGGGGCAGGGAGTTGGGAAAAACTGTTTTTT. Its translation: CASSQDKGAGSWEKLFF.

The CDR3 is CASSVRASGETQYF. CDR3 nucleotide sequence: TGCGCCAGCAGTGTCCGCGCTTCAGGGGAGACCCAGTACTTC. The chain links TRBV10-2 to TRBJ2-5; D may be TRBD1 (5 bases). Germline CDR1 and CDR2: WSHSY and SAAADI. CDR3 length equals 14 residues. V was trimmed by 4 bases and J by 5 bases, leaving 14 bases between them.

The chain combines TRBV28 with TRBJ2-1; 10 bases line up with TRBD2. After removal of 2 bases from V and 4 bases from J, the junction contained 5 bases not matched to a gene. The CDR3 totals 16 residues. CDR1 and CDR2 (germline): MDHEN, SYDVKM. Here the CDR3 reads CASSLDLAGAYNEQFF. CDR3 sequence (DNA): TGTGCCAGCAGTTTAGACCTAGCGGGGGCTTACAATGAGCAGTTCTTC.

The rearrangement joins TRBV19 to TRBJ2-1; no clear D gene. This CDR3 is 13 amino acids long. Germline V gene data show CDR1 as LNHDA and CDR2 as SQIVND (reference sequence). V was shortened by 3 bases and J by 8 bases, with 11 bases between the two germline ends. In nucleotides, the CDR3 is TGTGCCAGTAGTATGGCGTGGTCCCATGAGCAGTTCTTC. Residues: CASSMAWSHEQFF.

The rearrangement links TRBV21-1 to TRBJ2-7; TRBD1 was called by the table and not checked on the DNA. TRBV21-1 is deemed a pseudogene. CDR3 length: 12 amino acids. In nucleotides, the CDR3 is TGTGCCAGCAGCCCCGACAGGGACGAGCAGTACTTC. Its protein is CASSPDRDEQYF.